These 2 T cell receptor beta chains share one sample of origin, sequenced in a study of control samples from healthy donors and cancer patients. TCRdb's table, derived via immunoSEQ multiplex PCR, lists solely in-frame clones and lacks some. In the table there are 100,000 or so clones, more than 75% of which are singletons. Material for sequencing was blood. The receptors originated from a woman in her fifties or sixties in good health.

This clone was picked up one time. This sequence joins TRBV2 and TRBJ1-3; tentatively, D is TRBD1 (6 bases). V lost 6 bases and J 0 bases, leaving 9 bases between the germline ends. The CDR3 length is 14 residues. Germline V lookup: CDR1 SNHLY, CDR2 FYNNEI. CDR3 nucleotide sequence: TGTGCCAGCAGAGGGGACATCTCTGGAAACACCATATATTTT. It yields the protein CASRGDISGNTIYF.

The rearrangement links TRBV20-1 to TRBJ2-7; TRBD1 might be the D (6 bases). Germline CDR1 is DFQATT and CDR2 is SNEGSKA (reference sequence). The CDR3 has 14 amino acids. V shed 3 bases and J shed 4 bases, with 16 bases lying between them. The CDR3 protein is CSASVQQGRYEQYF. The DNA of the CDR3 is TGCAGTGCTAGTGTCCAACAGGGTCGATACGAGCAGTACTTC.